A selection of T cell receptor beta chains follows, all from one sample in a study of T cells after yellow fever vaccination. TCRdb called the 5' RACE reads again in MiXCR, with one record for every CDR3 protein. Among about 69,000 distinct CDR3 sequences listed, 5.9% were seen once. The specimen comprised CD4+ T cells sorted from PBMCs, sampled more than 13 days after the first yellow fever vaccination. Every receptor here comes from a man in his late teens or twenties who received the YFV17D yellow fever vaccine. Both conserved end residues are part of each CDR3.

v_gene,j_gene,CDR3aa
TRBV29-1,TRBJ2-5,CSVDGTGGVETQYF
TRBV7-6,TRBJ2-2,CASSLGAGSGNTGELFF
TRBV7-9,TRBJ1-2,CASSLDLAGPGGYTF
TRBV5-1,TRBJ1-5,CASSFSSDGNQPQHF
TRBV21-1,TRBJ1-2,CASSTPPYTF
TRBV7-2,TRBJ1-5,CASSPQGWQPQHF
TRBV12-3/TRBV12-4,TRBJ1-1,CASSVGREAFF
TRBV18,TRBJ2-1,CASSPLRLAGDSNSYNEQFF
TRBV28,TRBJ1-1,CASSLQATEALF
TRBV5-6,TRBJ2-5,CASTRGLAGGRETQYF
TRBV18,TRBJ1-5,CASSWGRGRQFRNQPQHF
TRBV20-1,TRBJ2-7,CSARVGSGGPEQYF
TRBV5-1,TRBJ1-1,CASSRWEGMRDTEAFF
TRBV7-2,TRBJ2-5,CASSLDQGGQETQYF
TRBV9,TRBJ2-2,CASSVGGRSYTGELFF
TRBV7-2,TRBJ2-3,CASSLMGVTDTQYF
TRBV9,TRBJ2-2,CASSVGQSYTGELFF
TRBV5-1,TRBJ1-6,CASCDRDNSPLHF
TRBV6-1,TRBJ1-1,CASSWTVVNTEAFF
TRBV12-3/TRBV12-4,TRBJ1-4,CASRLQGVGEKLFF
TRBV6-5,TRBJ2-7,CASSIFGLGQGFNEQYF
TRBV9,TRBJ2-5,CASSVGPGQLGHETQYF
TRBV7-9,TRBJ1-3,CASSLVSGNTIYF
TRBV7-2,TRBJ2-4,CASSLVRGFGAKNIQYF
TRBV4-1,TRBJ2-1,CASSQEGTGGWGQFF
TRBV27,TRBJ2-4,CASSLNIQYF
TRBV7-2,TRBJ1-2,CASSLARLPDGGYTF
TRBV28,TRBJ1-2,CASSLLEGLAGYTF
TRBV7-8,TRBJ2-2,CASSLPGQGARGELFF
TRBV7-9,TRBJ2-5,CASSLAPGQETQYF
TRBV29-1,TRBJ1-4,CSVGRQSNEKLFF
TRBV7-2,TRBJ1-5,CASSGGRNNQPQHF
TRBV5-4,TRBJ2-1,CASSLPGPKVDEQFF
TRBV7-2,TRBJ2-3,CASSLPTRGSTDTQYF
TRBV7-2,TRBJ2-5,CASSLTGGAETQYF
TRBV6-1,TRBJ2-2,CASRRAGANTGELFF
TRBV9,TRBJ2-2,CASSGRLGAAGELFF